These 24 T cell receptor beta chains were all obtained from the same sample, sequenced in a study of blood T cell repertoires in COVID-19. Measured with immunoSEQ multiplex PCR; TCRdb has only the in-frame clones, and not every one. Among some 40,000 clones listed, 70% to 90% were seen once. The sequenced sample consisted of peripheral blood. The receptors stem from a human donor in a cohort sampled during active COVID-19.

The chain couples TRBV7-2 to TRBJ2-5; 8 bases line up with TRBD2. There are 16 residues in the CDR3. V gave up 5 bases and J gave up 5 bases; unmatched junction bases: 13. Germline assignment: CDR1 SGHTA and CDR2 FQGNSA. DNA of the CDR3: TGTGCCAGCAGCGACCGCCCAGCGGGAGCGGGGGAGACCCAGTACTTC. This encodes CASSDRPAGAGETQYF.

V and J are TRBV28 and TRBJ1-6; D gene unclear. Germline lookup yields CDR1 MDHEN and CDR2 SYDVKM. The CDR3 length is 14 residues. V was cut by 2 bases and J by 14 bases, with 16 bases left in between. CDR3 nucleotide sequence: TGTGCCAGCAGTTTAACGGGTCAAATTCGGTCCCTCCACTTT. Translating it yields CASSLTGQIRSLHF.

A few counts support this clone. Other DNA sequences of this sample code for an identical CDR3. The chain has TRBV27 and TRBJ2-7, with D maybe TRBD1 (6 bases). The V gene lost 3 bases and the J gene lost 7 bases, with 10 bases spanning the gap. The CDR3 consists of 12 residues. Germline values: CDR1 MNHEY, CDR2 SMNVEV (reference sequence). The CDR3 nucleotides read TGTGCCAGCAGTTTCTGGGGGCGGGAGCAGTACTTC. This encodes CASSFWGREQYF.

The chain links TRBV6-2 or TRBV6-3 to TRBJ1-1; 8 bases align to TRBD1. Germline CDR1 is MNHEY and CDR2 is SVGEGT. V lost 2 bases and J lost 2; bases outside the gene matches: 4. CDR3 length: 15 residues. CDR3 loop: CASSYRQGFNTEAFF. CDR3 nucleotides: TGTGCCAGCAGTTACCGACAGGGGTTTAACACTGAAGCTTTCTTT.

The rearrangement joins TRBV5-1 to TRBJ2-7; 7 bases are shared with TRBD1. Germline CDR1 reads SGHRS; CDR2 reads YFSETQ. The J segment lost 2 bases and the V segment lost 4 bases, leaving 12 bases of the junction unmatched. CDR3 length equals 16 residues. CDR3 bases: TGCGCCAGCAGCCGAGAACCGGACAGGAAGGCCTACGAGCAGTACTTC. It is translated as CASSREPDRKAYEQYF.

CDR3 protein: CASSPGLAGSSEQFF. The CDR3 region has the DNA TGTGCCAGCAGTCCGGGACTAGCGGGAAGTAGTGAGCAGTTCTTC. The chain combines TRBV11-3 with TRBJ2-1; 13 bases line up with TRBD2. Germline CDR1 is SGHNT and CDR2 is YENEEA. With 6 bases clipped from V and 9 bases from J, the junction kept 8 bases outside the gene matches. The CDR3 has 15 amino acids.

V and J are TRBV6-5 and TRBJ2-7; perhaps TRBD2 as D (5 bases). Germline V gene lookup returns CDR1 MNHEY and CDR2 SVGAGI. Between the trimmed V and J ends, which lost 3 bases and 5 bases, there was a span of 11 bases. The CDR3 runs to 13 residues. Written as DNA, the CDR3 is TGTGCCAGCAGTTATGGACTGAGTGACGAGCAGTACTTC. Protein product: CASSYGLSDEQYF.

The chain links TRBV28 to TRBJ2-7; TRBD2 agrees at 8 bases. Unmatched junction bases numbered 15, after V lost 7 bases and J lost 4 bases. Germline CDR1 reads MDHEN; CDR2 reads SYDVKM. This CDR3 contains 16 residues. CDR3 in DNA: TGTGCCAGCAACCTCCAGAGCGAGCGGGAGAGGTACGAGCAGTACTTC. This translates into CASNLQSERERYEQYF. Full variable domain (missing parts from reference TRBV28 and TRBJ2-7): DVKVTQSSRYLVKRTGEKVFLECVQDMDHENMFWYRQDPGLGLRLIYFSYDVKMKEKGDIPEGYSVSREKKERFSLILESASTNQTSMYLCASNLQSERERYEQYFGPGTRLTVT.

The J gene is TRBJ2-4, the V gene TRBV28, with TRBD1 matching 8 bases. This CDR3 has 13 residues. Germline CDR1 reads MDHEN; CDR2 reads SYDVKM. V lost 6 bases to trimming and J lost 7 bases; unmatched junction nucleotides: 5. CDR3: CASSSQGVNIQYF. The CDR3 DNA is TGTGCCAGCAGCTCACAGGGGGTCAACATTCAGTACTTC.

The chain combines TRBV18 with TRBJ2-3, with D uncertain. The V end was cut by 4 bases, the J end by 0 bases, with 17 bases between. Germline V gene data show CDR1 as KGHSH and CDR2 as LQKENI. The CDR3 spans 17 residues. DNA for the CDR3: TGTGCCAGCTCACTTATTTCGCTAGAGCTCAGCACAGATACGCAGTATTTT. Translated, it gives CASSLISLELSTDTQYF.

The chain uses TRBV9 and TRBJ2-2, with D possibly being TRBD2 (6 bases). The CDR3 is made up of 15 amino acids. V gave up 0 bases and J gave up 7 bases, with 13 bases separating them. CDR1 and CDR2 (germline): SGDLS, YYNGEE. The CDR3 nucleotides read TGTGCCAGCAGCGTAGAGGTCGGGAGCAACGGGGAGCTGTTTTTT. This sequence encodes CASSVEVGSNGELFF.

The rearrangement uses TRBV5-8 and TRBJ2-7, with 8 nucleotides matching TRBD2. Germline-derived CDR1 and CDR2 are SGHTS and YDEGEE. The length of the CDR3 is 15 residues. Unmatched junction bases numbered 4, after V lost 0 bases and J lost 2 bases. The CDR3 is CASSLGQRGTYEQYF. In nucleotides, the CDR3 is TGTGCCAGCAGCTTGGGCCAGCGGGGGACCTACGAGCAGTACTTC. The variable domain in full, with the rest retrieved from reference TRBV5-8 and TRBJ2-7, is EAGVTQSPTHLIKTRGQQATLRCSPISGHTSVYWYQQALGLGLQFLLWYDEGEERNRGNFPPRFSGRQFPNYSSELNVNALELEDSALYLCASSLGQRGTYEQYFGPGTRLTVT.

The rearrangement uses TRBV27 and TRBJ1-5, with 8 bases that match TRBD1. The CDR3 is made up of 15 amino acids. Trimming removed 4 bases from V and 3 bases from J; junction bases left unmatched: 5. Germline CDR1 MNHEY, CDR2 SMNVEV (reference sequence). The CDR3 spells CASSSGQGANQPQHF. The CDR3 DNA reads as TGTGCCAGCAGTTCAGGACAGGGAGCCAATCAGCCCCAGCATTTT.

The chain uses TRBV5-1 and TRBJ2-7; 12 bases line up with TRBD2. The CDR3 covers 19 residues. The J segment lost 1 base and the V segment lost 2 bases, leaving 13 bases of the junction unmatched. Germline loops: CDR1 SGHRS, CDR2 YFSETQ. CDR3 loop: CASSLATSSGRAGSYEQYF. For the CDR3, the DNA is TGCGCCAGCAGCTTAGCTACCTCTAGCGGGAGGGCGGGGTCCTACGAGCAGTACTTC.

This CDR3 reads CASSPSDRDSSYNSPLHF. CDR3 coding DNA: TGCGCCAGCAGCCCCTCCGACAGGGATAGCTCCTATAATTCACCCCTCCACTTT. V is TRBV5-1 and J is TRBJ1-6, with 7 bases lining up with TRBD1. Per germline, CDR1 SGHRS and CDR2 YFSETQ. V shed 4 bases and J 0 bases; nucleotides not matched to a gene: 10. The CDR3 contains 18 residues.

The chain employs TRBV10-3 and TRBJ1-2, with 7 nucleotides matching TRBD1. This CDR3 region has 14 residues. From germline, CDR1 is ENHRY and CDR2 SYGVKD. V was clipped by 7 bases and J by 5 bases; unmatched bases: 10. Written as DNA, the CDR3 is TGTGCCATCACCAAGGACAGGAGGGGGTATGGCTACACCTTC. This codes for CAITKDRRGYGYTF.

The chain carries TRBV7-3 and TRBJ2-6; TRBD2 matches 11 bases. CDR1 is SGHTA, CDR2 FQGTGA, per germline. Trimming took 5 bases from V and 1 from J; bases not matched to a gene: 13. This CDR3 is built from 20 residues. CDR3: CASSALPFSGRGSGANVLTF. The DNA for the CDR3 is TGTGCCAGCAGCGCCCTCCCATTTAGCGGGAGGGGATCTGGGGCCAACGTCCTGACTTTC.

The table lists this clone with a count of one. V is TRBV6-5 and J is TRBJ2-7, with D uncertain. This CDR3 has 11 residues. The V gene's germline CDR1 is MNHEY and CDR2 SVGAGI. V lost 4 bases, J lost 6 bases, and 7 bases lay in between. The CDR3 DNA reads TGTGCCAGCAGTTCCCCGTCCGAGCAGTACTTC. Residues: CASSSPSEQYF.

This clone turned up a few times. This chain joins TRBV30 and TRBJ1-1, with TRBD1 as a possible D gene (5 bases). Germline V gene lookup returns CDR1 GTSNPN and CDR2 SVGIG (reference sequence). This CDR3 spans 11 amino acids. The V and J ends lost 1 base and 12 bases respectively, with 12 bases between them. The CDR3, as DNA: TGTGCCTGGAGTGCAGCGACAGTACCTTTCTTT. Translating gives CAWSAATVPFF.

The V gene is TRBV5-5, the J gene TRBJ1-5; the match to TRBD1 covers 7 bases. V was pared by 5 bases and J by 5 bases, with 4 bases of the junction left unmatched. Germline lookup yields CDR1 SGHKS and CDR2 YYEKEE (reference sequence). This CDR3 comprises 13 residues. The CDR3 sequence is CASSPQGYQPQHF. CDR3 nucleotides: TGTGCCAGCAGTCCACAGGGGTATCAGCCCCAGCATTTT.

V is TRBV10-3 and J is TRBJ2-7; 7 nucleotides agree with TRBD2. Per germline, CDR1 ENHRY and CDR2 SYGVKD. This CDR3 is 13 amino acids long. V was clipped by 8 bases and J by 3 bases; unmatched bases: 7. This chain's CDR3 is CAIEGERGYEQYF. The CDR3 bases are TGTGCCATCGAAGGGGAGCGGGGCTACGAGCAGTACTTC.

The V gene is TRBV14, the J gene TRBJ2-5, with 10 bases matching TRBD1. Trimming cost V 1 base and J 2 bases; bases outside gene matches: 10. The germline CDR1 and CDR2 sequences are SGHDN and FVKESK. The CDR3 loop spans 18 amino acids. CDR3 amino acids: CASSQVGTGALRQETQYF. The CDR3 DNA is TGTGCCAGCAGCCAAGTGGGGACAGGGGCCCTTAGGCAAGAGACCCAGTACTTC.

The V and J genes are TRBV29-1 and TRBJ1-1; no definite D call. This CDR3 is built from 13 residues. Trimming stripped 4 bases from V and 0 bases from J, with 9 bases between. The germline CDR1 and CDR2 sequences are SQVTM and ANQGSEA. CDR3 coding DNA: TGCAGCGTTGTCGGTTTCATGAACACTGAAGCTTTCTTT. Its translation: CSVVGFMNTEAFF.

The DNA of the CDR3 is TGCAGCGTTGAAGAGTCGGTAGCGGATACCTACGAGCAGTACTTC. Its translation: CSVEESVADTYEQYF. The V call is TRBV29-1, the J call TRBJ2-7; weak D call: TRBD2 (6 bases). Germline lookup yields CDR1 SQVTM and CDR2 ANQGSEA. This CDR3 contains 15 residues. The ends were cut back, 0 bases at V and 2 bases at J, with 14 bases in the middle.